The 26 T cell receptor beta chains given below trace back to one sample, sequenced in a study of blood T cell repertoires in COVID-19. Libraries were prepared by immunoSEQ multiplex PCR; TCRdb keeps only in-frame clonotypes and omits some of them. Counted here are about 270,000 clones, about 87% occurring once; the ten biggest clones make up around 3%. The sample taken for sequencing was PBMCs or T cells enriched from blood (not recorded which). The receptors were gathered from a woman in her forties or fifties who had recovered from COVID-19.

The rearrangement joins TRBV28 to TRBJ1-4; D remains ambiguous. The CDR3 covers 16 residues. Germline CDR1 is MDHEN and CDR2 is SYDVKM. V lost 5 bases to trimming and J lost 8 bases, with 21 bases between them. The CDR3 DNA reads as TGTGCCAGCAGTGACGGTAGGCCGGCCGCGGGGGAAAAACTGTTTTTT. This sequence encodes CASSDGRPAAGEKLFF.

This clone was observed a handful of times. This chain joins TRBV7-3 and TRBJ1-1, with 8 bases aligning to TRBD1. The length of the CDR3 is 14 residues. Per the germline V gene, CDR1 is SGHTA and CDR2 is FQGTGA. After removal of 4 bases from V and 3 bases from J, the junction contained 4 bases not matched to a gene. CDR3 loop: CASSSDRGDTEAFF. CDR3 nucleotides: TGTGCCAGCAGCTCCGACAGGGGTGACACTGAAGCTTTCTTT.

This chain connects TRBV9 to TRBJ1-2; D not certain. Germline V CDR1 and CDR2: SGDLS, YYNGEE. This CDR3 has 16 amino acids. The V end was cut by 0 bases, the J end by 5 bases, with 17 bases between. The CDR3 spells CASSVESGPLGYGYTF. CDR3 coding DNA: TGTGCCAGCAGCGTAGAATCCGGCCCCCTCGGGTATGGCTACACCTTC.

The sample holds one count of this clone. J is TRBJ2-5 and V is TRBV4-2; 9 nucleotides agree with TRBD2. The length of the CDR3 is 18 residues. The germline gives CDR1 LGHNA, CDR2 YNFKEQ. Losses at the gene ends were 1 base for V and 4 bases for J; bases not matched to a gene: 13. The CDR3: CASSQGVIAGVFPETQYF. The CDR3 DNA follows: TGTGCCAGCAGCCAAGGTGTAATAGCGGGAGTTTTCCCAGAGACCCAGTACTTC.

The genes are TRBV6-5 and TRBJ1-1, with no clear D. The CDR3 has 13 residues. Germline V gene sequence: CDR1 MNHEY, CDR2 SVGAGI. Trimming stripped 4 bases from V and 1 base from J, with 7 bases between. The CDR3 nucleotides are TGTGCCAGCAGTTGGAGTCGGAACACTGAAGCTTTCTTT. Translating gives CASSWSRNTEAFF.

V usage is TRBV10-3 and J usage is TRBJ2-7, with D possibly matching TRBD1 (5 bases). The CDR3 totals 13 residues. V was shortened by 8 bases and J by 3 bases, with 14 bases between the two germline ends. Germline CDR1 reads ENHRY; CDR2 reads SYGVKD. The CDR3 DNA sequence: TGTGCCATCCAGGGCAGACTTAACTACGAGCAGTACTTC. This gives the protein CAIQGRLNYEQYF.

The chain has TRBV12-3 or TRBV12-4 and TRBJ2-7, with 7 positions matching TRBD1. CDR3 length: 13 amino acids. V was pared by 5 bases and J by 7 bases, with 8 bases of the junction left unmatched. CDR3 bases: TGTGCCAGCAGTGCCGGGACAGCCTCGGAGCAGTACTTC. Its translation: CASSAGTASEQYF.

The CDR3: CASSSPGTSGYNEQFF. In DNA form, the CDR3 reads TGTGCCAGCAGTTCACCCGGGACTAGCGGTTACAATGAGCAGTTCTTC. The chain carries TRBV28 and TRBJ2-1; 11 positions agree with TRBD2. This CDR3 spans 16 amino acids. J lost 4 bases, V lost 4 bases, and 6 bases had no gene match. Germline lookup yields CDR1 MDHEN and CDR2 SYDVKM.

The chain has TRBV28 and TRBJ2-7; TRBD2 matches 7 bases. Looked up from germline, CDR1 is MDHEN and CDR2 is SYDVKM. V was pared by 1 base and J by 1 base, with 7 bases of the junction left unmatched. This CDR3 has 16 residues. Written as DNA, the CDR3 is TGTGCCAGCAGTTTATTGCCCAGCGGGATATCCTACGAGCAGTACTTC. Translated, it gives CASSLLPSGISYEQYF.

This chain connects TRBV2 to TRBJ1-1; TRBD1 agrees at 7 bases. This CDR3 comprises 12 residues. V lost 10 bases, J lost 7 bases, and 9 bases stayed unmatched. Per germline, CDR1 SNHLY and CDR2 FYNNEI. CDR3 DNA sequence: TGTGCCACTCGGGACAGCTACCGTGAAGCTTTCTTT. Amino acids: CATRDSYREAFF. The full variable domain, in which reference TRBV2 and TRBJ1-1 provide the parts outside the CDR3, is EPEVTQTPSHQVTQMGQEVILRCVPISNHLYFYWYRQILGQKVEFLVSFYNNEISEKSEIFDDQFSVERPDGSNFTLKIRSTKLEDSAMYFCATRDSYREAFFGQGTRLTVV.

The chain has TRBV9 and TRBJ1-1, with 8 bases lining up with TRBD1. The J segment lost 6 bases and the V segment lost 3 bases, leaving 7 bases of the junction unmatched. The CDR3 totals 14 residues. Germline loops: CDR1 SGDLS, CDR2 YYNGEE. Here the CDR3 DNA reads TGTGCCAGCAGCGGACAGGGGAGGAGCCCTGAAGCTTTCTTT. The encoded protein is CASSGQGRSPEAFF.

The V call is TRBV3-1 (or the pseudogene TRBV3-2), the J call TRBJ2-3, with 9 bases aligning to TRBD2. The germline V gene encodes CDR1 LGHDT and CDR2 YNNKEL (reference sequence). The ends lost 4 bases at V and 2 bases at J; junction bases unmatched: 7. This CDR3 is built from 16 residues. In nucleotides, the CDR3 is TGTGCCAGCAGCCCATTCGCGGGAGGGCTCACAGATACGCAGTATTTT. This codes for CASSPFAGGLTDTQYF.

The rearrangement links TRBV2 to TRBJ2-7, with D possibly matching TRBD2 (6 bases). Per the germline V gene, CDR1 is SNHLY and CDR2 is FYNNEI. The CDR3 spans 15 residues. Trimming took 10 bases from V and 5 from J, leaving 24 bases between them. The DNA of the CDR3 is TGTGCCACAGGGATAGGGGCCGGGAGAGTGGACGAGCAGTACTTC. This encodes CATGIGAGRVDEQYF.

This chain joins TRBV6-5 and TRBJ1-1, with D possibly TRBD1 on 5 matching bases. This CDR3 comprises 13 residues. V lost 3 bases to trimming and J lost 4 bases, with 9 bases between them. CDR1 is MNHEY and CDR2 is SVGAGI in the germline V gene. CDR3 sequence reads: CASSYQGTTEAFF. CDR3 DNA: TGTGCCAGCAGTTATCAGGGTACCACTGAAGCTTTCTTT.

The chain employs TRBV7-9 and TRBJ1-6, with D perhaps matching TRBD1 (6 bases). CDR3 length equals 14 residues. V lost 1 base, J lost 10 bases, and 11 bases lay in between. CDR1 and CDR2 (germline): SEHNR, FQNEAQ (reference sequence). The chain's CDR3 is CASSLGSGVSPLHF. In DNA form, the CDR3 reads TGTGCCAGCAGCTTAGGGTCAGGGGTCTCACCCCTCCACTTT. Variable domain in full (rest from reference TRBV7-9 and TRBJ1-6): DTGVSQNPRHKITKRGQNVTFRCDPISEHNRLYWYRQTLGQGPEFLTYFQNEAQLEKSRLLSDRFSAERPKGSFSTLEIQRTEQGDSAMYLCASSLGSGVSPLHFGNGTRLTVT.

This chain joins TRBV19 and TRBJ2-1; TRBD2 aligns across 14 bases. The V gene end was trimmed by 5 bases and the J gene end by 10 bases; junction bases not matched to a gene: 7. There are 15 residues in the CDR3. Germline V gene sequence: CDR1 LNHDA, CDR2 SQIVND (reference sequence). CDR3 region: CASSYRLAGGPEQFF. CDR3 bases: TGTGCCAGTAGTTACCGACTAGCGGGAGGGCCCGAGCAGTTCTTC.

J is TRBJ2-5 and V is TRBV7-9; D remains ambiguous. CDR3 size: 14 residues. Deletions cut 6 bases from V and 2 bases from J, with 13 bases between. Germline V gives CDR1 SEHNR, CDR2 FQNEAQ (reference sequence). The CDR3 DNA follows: TGTGCCAGCAGTTCTGAGCTCATACAAGAGACCCAGTACTTC. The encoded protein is CASSSELIQETQYF.

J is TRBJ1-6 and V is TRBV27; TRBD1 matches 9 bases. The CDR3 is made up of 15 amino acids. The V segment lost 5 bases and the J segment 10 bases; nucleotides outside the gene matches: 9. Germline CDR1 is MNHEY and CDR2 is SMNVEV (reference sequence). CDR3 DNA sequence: TGTGCCAGCAGTACTCTCCGGACAGGGGCCTCACCCCTCCACTTT. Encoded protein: CASSTLRTGASPLHF.

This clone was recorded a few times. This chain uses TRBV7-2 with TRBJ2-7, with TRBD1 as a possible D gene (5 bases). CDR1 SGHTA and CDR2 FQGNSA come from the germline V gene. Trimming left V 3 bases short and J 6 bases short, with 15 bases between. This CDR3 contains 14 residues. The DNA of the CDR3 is TGTGCCAGCAGCTTGCAGGGATTCATGGGCGAGCAGTACTTC. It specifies CASSLQGFMGEQYF.

CDR3 protein: CASSPDTNLYGYTF. CDR3 DNA sequence: TGTGCCAGCTCACCGGACACAAACCTCTATGGCTACACCTTC. J is TRBJ1-2 and V is TRBV18; possible D gene TRBD1, 5 bases. The ends were cut back, 3 bases at V and 4 bases at J, with 12 bases in the middle. In germline, CDR1 is KGHSH, CDR2 LQKENI. The CDR3 has 14 residues.

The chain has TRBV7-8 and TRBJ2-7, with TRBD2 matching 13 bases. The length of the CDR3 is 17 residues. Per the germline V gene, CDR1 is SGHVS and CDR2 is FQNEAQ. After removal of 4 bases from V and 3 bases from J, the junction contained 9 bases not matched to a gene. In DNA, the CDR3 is TGTGCCAGCAGCTCGAGACTAGCGGGAGGATCGGGCTACGAGCAGTACTTC. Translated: CASSSRLAGGSGYEQYF. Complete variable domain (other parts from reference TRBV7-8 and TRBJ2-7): GAGVSQSPRYKVAKRGQDVALRCDPISGHVSLFWYQQALGQGPEFLTYFQNEAQLDKSGLPSDRFFAERPEGSVSTLKIQRTQQEDSAVYLCASSSRLAGGSGYEQYFGPGTRLTVT.

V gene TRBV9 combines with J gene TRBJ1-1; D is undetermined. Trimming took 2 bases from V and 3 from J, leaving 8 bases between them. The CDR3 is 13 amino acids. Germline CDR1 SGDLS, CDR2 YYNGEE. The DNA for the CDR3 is TGTGCCAGCAGCGTTCGGGTTGACACTGAAGCTTTCTTT. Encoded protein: CASSVRVDTEAFF.

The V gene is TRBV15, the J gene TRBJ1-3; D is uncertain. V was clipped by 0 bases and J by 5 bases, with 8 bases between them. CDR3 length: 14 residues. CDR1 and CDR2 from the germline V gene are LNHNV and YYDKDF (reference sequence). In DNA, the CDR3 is TGTGCCACCAGCAGAGATGAGTTCCGAAACACCATATATTTT. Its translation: CATSRDEFRNTIYF.

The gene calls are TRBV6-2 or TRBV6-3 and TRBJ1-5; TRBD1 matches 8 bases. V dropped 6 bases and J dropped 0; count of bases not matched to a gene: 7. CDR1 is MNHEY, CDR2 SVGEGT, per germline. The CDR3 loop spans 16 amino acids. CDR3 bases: TGTGCCAGCAGGCCTCCGGGACAGGATAGCAATCAGCCCCAGCATTTT. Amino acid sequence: CASRPPGQDSNQPQHF.

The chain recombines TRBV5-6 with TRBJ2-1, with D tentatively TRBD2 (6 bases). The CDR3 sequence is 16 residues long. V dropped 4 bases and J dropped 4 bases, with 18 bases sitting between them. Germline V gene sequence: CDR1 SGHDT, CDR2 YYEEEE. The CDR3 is CASSLGTGGKYNEQFF. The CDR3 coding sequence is TGTGCCAGCAGCCTCGGAACTGGAGGGAAATACAATGAGCAGTTCTTC. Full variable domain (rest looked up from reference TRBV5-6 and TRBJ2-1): DAGVTQSPTHLIKTRGQQVTLRCSPKSGHDTVSWYQQALGQGPQFIFQYYEEEERQRGNFPDRFSGHQFPNYSSELNVNALLLGDSALYLCASSLGTGGKYNEQFFGPGTRLTVL.

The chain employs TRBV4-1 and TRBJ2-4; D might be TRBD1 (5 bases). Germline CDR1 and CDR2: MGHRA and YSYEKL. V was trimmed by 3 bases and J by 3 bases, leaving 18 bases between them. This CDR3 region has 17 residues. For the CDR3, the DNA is TGCGCCAGCAGCCACCCATCGACAGTGCTTGGCAAAAACATTCAGTACTTC. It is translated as CASSHPSTVLGKNIQYF.